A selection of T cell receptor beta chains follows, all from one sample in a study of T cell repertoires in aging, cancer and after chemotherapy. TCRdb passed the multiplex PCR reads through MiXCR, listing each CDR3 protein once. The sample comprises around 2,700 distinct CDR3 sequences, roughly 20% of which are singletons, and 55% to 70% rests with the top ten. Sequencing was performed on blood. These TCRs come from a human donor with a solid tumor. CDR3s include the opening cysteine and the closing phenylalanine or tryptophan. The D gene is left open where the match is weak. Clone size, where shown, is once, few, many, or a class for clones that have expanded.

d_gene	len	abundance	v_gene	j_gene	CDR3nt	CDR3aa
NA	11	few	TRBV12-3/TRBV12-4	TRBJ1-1	TGTGCCAGCAGTTGGGGGACCCGGGCTTTCTTT	CASSWGTRAFF
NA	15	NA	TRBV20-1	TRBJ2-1	TGCAGTGCTGGGCTTGGAGGGAAGGACTACAATGAGCAGTTCTTC	CSAGLGGKDYNEQFF
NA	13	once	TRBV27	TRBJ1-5	TGTGCCAGCGGCCGGGACAACAATCAGCCCCAGCATTTT	CASGRDNNQPQHF
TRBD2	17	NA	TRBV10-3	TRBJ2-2	TGTGCCATCAGTCCCAGCGGGAGGGAAGAGAACACCGGGGAGCTGTTTTTT	CAISPSGREENTGELFF
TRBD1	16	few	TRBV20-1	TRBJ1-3	TGCAGTGCTAGCCAATCCAACAGGGGGGGAGTGAACACCATATATTTT	CSASQSNRGGVNTIYF
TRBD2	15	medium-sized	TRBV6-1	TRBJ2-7	TGTGCCAGCAGTATCGGACTAGCGGGAGGCCGCGAGCAGTACTTC	CASSIGLAGGREQYF
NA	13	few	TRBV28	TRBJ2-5	TGTGCCAGCAGCCAGGAACAACAAGAGACCCAGTACTTC	CASSQEQQETQYF
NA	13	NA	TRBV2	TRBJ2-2	TGTGCCAGCAGCTCCGAGGGGACCGGGGAGCTGTTTTTT	CASSSEGTGELFF
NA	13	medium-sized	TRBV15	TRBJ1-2	TGTGCCACCAGCATGGGCTCTAACTATGGCTACACCTTC	CATSMGSNYGYTF
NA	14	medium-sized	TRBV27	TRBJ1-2	TGTGCCAGCAGTCCACCCGGCGGGGAAGGTGGCTACACCTTC	CASSPPGGEGGYTF
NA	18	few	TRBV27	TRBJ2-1	TGTGCCACCTTTGAAGGGGGTTTCAGGGTTCCCCTTGACAATGAGCAGTTCTTC	CATFEGGFRVPLDNEQFF
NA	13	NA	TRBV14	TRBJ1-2	TGTGCCAGCAGCCAAGTTGTTGCCCACGGCTACACCTTC	CASSQVVAHGYTF
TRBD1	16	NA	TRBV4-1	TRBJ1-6	TGCGCCAGCAGCCAAGAGGGAGGACAGGGTGGATCACCCCTCCACTTT	CASSQEGGQGGSPLHF
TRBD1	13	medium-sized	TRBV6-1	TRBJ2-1	TGTGCCAGCACGCAGGGGGACTACAATGAGCAGTTCTTC	CASTQGDYNEQFF
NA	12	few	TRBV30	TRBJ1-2	TGTGCCTGGAGTGCAACTAGGGATGGCTACACCTTC	CAWSATRDGYTF
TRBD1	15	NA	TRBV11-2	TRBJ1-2	TGTGCCAGCAGCTTCCCGGGACAGGGGCTGTATGGCTACACCTTC	CASSFPGQGLYGYTF
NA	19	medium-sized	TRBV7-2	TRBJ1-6	TGTGCCAGCAGCCCTCGCAATATACGGAGCCACGCTGACCGGTCACCCCTCCACTTT	CASSPRNIRSHADRSPLHF
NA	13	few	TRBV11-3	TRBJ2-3	TGTGCCAGCAGCTTAGACAGCACAGATACGCAGTATTTT	CASSLDSTDTQYF
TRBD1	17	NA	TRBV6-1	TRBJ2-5	TGTGCCAGCAGTGAGACGCCTGTAGGGACAGCCCAAGAGACCCAGTACTTC	CASSETPVGTAQETQYF
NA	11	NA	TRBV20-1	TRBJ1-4	TGCAGTTCTGCGGTTTTTGAAAAACTGTTTTTT	CSSAVFEKLFF
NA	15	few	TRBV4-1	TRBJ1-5	TGCGCCAGCAGCCAAGATCTGAGAGGGACCCAGCCCCAGCATTTT	CASSQDLRGTQPQHF
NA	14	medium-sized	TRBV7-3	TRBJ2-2	TGTGCCAGCAGCCTGCTAGTGAACACCGGGGAGCTGTTTTTT	CASSLLVNTGELFF
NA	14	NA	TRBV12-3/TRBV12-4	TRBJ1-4	TGTGCCAGCAGCCTCGGCGCGTCGTTTGAAAAACTGTTTTTT	CASSLGASFEKLFF
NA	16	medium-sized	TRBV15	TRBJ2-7	TGTGCCACCAGCAGAGACCAGGCGGGGGCGGGGTTTGAGCAGTACTTC	CATSRDQAGAGFEQYF
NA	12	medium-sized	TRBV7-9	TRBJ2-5	TGTGCCAGCAGTGAGATGGGAGAGACCCAGTACTTC	CASSEMGETQYF
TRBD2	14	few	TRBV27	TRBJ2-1	TGTGCCAGCAGAAATAGCGGGGGGTACAATGAGCAGTTCTTC	CASRNSGGYNEQFF